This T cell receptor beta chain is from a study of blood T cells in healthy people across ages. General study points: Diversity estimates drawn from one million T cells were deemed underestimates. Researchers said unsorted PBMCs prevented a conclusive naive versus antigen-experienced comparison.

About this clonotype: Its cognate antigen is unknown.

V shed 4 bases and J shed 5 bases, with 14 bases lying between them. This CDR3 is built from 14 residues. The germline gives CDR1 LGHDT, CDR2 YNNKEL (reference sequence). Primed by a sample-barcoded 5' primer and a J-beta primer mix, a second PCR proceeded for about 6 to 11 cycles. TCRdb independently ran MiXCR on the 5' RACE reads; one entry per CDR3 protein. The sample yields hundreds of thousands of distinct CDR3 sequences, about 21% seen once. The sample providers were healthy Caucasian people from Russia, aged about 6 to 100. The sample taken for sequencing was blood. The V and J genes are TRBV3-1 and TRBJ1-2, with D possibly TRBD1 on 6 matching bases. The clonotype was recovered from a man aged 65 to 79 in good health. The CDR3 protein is CASSLGQTSYGYTF. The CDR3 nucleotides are TGTGCCAGCAGCCTCGGACAGACCAGTTATGGCTACACCTTC. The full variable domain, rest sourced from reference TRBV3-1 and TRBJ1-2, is DTAVSQTPKYLVTQMGNDKSIKCEQNLGHDTMYWYKQDSKKFLKIMFSYNNKELIINETVPNRFSPKSPDKAHLNLHINSLELGDSAVYFCASSLGQTSYGYTFGSGTRLTVV.